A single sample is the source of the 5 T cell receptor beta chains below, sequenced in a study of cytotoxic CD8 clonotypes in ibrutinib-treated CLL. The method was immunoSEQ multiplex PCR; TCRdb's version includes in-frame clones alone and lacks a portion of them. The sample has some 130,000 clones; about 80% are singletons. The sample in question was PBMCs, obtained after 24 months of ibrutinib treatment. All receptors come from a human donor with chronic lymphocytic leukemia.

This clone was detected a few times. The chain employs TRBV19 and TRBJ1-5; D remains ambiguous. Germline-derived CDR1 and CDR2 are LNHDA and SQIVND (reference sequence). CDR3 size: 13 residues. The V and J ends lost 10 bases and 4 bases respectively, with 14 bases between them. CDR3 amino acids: CATTVALNQPQHF. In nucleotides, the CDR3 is TGTGCCACCACCGTGGCCCTTAATCAGCCCCAGCATTTT.

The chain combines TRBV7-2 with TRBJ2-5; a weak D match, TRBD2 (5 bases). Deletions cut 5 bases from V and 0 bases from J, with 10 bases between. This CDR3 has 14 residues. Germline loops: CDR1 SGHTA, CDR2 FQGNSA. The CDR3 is CASSPPGNQETQYF. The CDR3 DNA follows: TGTGCCAGCAGCCCACCGGGGAACCAAGAGACCCAGTACTTC. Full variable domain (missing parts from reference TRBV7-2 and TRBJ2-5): GAGVSQSPSNKVTEKGKDVELRCDPISGHTALYWYRQSLGQGLEFLIYFQGNSAPDKSGLPSDRFSAERTGGSVSTLTIQRTQQEDSAVYLCASSPPGNQETQYFGPGTRLLVL.

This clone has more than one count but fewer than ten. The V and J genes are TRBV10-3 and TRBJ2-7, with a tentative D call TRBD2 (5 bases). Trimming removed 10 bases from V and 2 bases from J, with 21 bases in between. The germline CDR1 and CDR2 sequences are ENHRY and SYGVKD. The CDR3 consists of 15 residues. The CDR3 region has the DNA TGTGCCACCGCGGGCCGAGCTTTCGACCCCTACGAGCAGTACTTC. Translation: CATAGRAFDPYEQYF.

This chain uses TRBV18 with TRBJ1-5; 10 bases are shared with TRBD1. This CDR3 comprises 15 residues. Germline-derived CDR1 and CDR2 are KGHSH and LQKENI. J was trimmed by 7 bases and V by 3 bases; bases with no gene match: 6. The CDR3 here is CASSPDRGLGQPQHF. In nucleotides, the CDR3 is TGTGCCAGCTCACCCGACAGGGGGCTTGGGCAGCCCCAGCATTTT.

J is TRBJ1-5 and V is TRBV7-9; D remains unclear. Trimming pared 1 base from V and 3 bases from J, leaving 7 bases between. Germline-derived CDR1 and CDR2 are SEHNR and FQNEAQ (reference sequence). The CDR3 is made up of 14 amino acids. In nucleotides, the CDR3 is TGTGCCAGCAGCTTAGGGACGGTCAATCAGCCCCAGCATTTT. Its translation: CASSLGTVNQPQHF. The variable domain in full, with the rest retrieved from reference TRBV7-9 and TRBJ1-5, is DTGVSQNPRHKITKRGQNVTFRCDPISEHNRLYWYRQTLGQGPEFLTYFQNEAQLEKSRLLSDRFSAERPKGSFSTLEIQRTEQGDSAMYLCASSLGTVNQPQHFGDGTRLSIL.